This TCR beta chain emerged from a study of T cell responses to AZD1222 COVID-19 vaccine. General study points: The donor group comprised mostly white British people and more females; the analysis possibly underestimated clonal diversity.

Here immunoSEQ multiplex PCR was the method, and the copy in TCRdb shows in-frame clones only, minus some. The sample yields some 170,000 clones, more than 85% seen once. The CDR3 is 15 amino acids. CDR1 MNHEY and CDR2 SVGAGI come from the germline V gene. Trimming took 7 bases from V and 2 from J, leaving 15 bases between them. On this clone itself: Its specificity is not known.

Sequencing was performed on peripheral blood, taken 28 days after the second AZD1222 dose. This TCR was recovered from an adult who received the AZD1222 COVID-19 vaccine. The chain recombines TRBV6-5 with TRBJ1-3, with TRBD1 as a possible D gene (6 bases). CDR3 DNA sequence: TGTGCCAGCACCCTCGACAGGTCTCCTGGAAACACCATATATTTT. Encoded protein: CASTLDRSPGNTIYF.